This T cell receptor (beta chain) originates from a study of shared clonotypes between healthy human individuals. This CDR3 contains 14 residues. Trimming stripped 1 base from V and 0 bases from J, with 7 bases between. Germline assignment: CDR1 SEHNR and CDR2 FQNEAQ (reference sequence). The table came from immunoSEQ multiplex PCR; TCRdb's copy has only in-frame clones and leaves some out. There are a few million clones in the sample; 85% to 95% occur only once, and around 0.14% lies in the top ten. The chain combines TRBV7-9 with TRBJ2-7; no reliable D call. The material sequenced was naive CD4+ T cells sorted from blood. As to subset: CD45RA+ positively selected. The clonotype comes from a man between 18 and 35 years old in good health. CDR3 residues: CASSLGQPSYEQYF. CDR3 DNA sequence: TGTGCCAGCAGCTTAGGGCAGCCCTCCTACGAGCAGTACTTC.